The 2 T cell receptor beta chains below come from one sample, sequenced in a study of patients and donors after allogeneic stem cell transplantation. TCRdb fed the RT-PCR reads into MiXCR, producing one record per CDR3 protein. The data hold some 230,000 distinct CDR3 sequences, with 14% observed a single time. Sequencing was done on a sample of blood, either unsorted or a sorted T cell fraction (not recorded which). Every receptor here comes from a human donor who was either an allogeneic HSCT recipient or a stem cell or donor lymphocyte infusion donor (not recorded which). It is not recorded whose cells these are; they may come from a transplant donor.

This clonotype was found a few times. The rearrangement uses TRBV7-8 and TRBJ2-7; D perhaps matches TRBD1 (6 bases). The CDR3 loop spans 15 amino acids. V was pared by 1 base and J by 2 bases, with 12 bases between. CDR1 and CDR2 (germline): SGHVS, FQNEAQ. The CDR3 region is CASSLGAGVPYEQYF. Written as DNA, the CDR3 is TGTGCCAGCAGCTTAGGCGCAGGGGTCCCCTACGAGCAGTACTTC.

The CDR3 loop is CASKGELAGAGEQFF. In DNA form, the CDR3 reads TGTGCCAGTAAGGGGGAACTAGCGGGAGCGGGTGAGCAGTTCTTC. The rearrangement uses TRBV19 and TRBJ2-1; 11 bases match TRBD2. Per the germline V gene, CDR1 is LNHDA and CDR2 is SQIVND (reference sequence). V gave up 7 bases and J gave up 9 bases; unmatched junction bases: 11. CDR3 length equals 15 residues.